Following are 25 T cell receptor beta chains from one sample sequenced in a study of blood T cell repertoires in COVID-19. Clones were read by immunoSEQ multiplex PCR, and TCRdb kept only the in-frame ones, dropping some. The sample holds fewer than 60,000 clones, 65% to 85% seen once. Source material: peripheral blood. These receptors originate from a woman aged 80 or older with COVID-19, enrolled during active disease.

This chain links TRBV7-9 with TRBJ2-7; D is possibly TRBD1 (7 bases). This CDR3 is built from 15 residues. From germline, CDR1 is SEHNR and CDR2 FQNEAQ (reference sequence). Trimming shortened V by 5 bases and J by 5 bases, and 19 bases separated the two germline ends. DNA for the CDR3: TGTGCCAGCAGCAAAGCTTACAGGGGCGGGGACGAGCAGTACTTC. Protein: CASSKAYRGGDEQYF.

This clone was seen only a few times. V is TRBV9 and J is TRBJ2-7, with unresolved D. Per germline, CDR1 SGDLS and CDR2 YYNGEE. CDR3 size: 15 residues. Trimming took off 4 bases at V and 0 bases at J, with 14 bases between the two ends. The CDR3 nucleotides read TGTGCCAGCAGCCTAGGTTGGCGCGGCTCCTACGAGCAGTACTTC. It translates to CASSLGWRGSYEQYF.

The sample holds one count of this clone. V usage is TRBV7-8 and J usage is TRBJ2-5; TRBD1 matches 7 bases. Germline V gene lookup returns CDR1 SGHVS and CDR2 FQNEAQ. V lost 7 bases and J lost 3; bases outside the gene matches: 8. The CDR3 loop spans 14 amino acids. The DNA for the CDR3 is TGTGCCAGCACCCCAGGGGGATCAGAAGAGACCCAGTACTTC. Protein sequence: CASTPGGSEETQYF.

This chain uses TRBV7-9 with TRBJ2-1; 8 nucleotides agree with TRBD1. Germline CDR1 reads SEHNR; CDR2 reads FQNEAQ (reference sequence). Germline trimming cut 4 bases from V and 7 bases from J; bases unmatched to any gene: 12. The CDR3 length is 16 residues. Written as DNA, the CDR3 is TGTGCCAGCAGCTCGCCGGCAGGGGGCTCAGGGAATGAGCAGTTCTTC. The encoded protein is CASSSPAGGSGNEQFF.

The chain carries TRBV11-1 and TRBJ2-7, with a tentative D call TRBD2 (6 bases). Between the trimmed V and J ends, which lost 8 bases and 5 bases, there was a span of 10 bases. The germline CDR1 and CDR2 sequences are SGHAT and FQDESV (reference sequence). The CDR3 has 11 amino acids. CDR3 nucleotides: TGTGCCAGCTCCTGGGAGGACGAGCAGTACTTC. It encodes CASSWEDEQYF.

The chain carries TRBV30 and TRBJ1-5; no reliable D call. The CDR3 runs 12 residues. The germline gives CDR1 GTSNPN, CDR2 SVGIG (reference sequence). The ends were cut back, 2 bases at V and 6 bases at J, with 8 bases in the middle. The CDR3 coding sequence is TGTGCCTGGAGTCTCCCCCTTCAGCCCCAGCATTTT. Translated: CAWSLPLQPQHF.

The chain carries TRBV7-2 and TRBJ2-1; TRBD2 might be the D (5 bases). CDR3 length: 11 amino acids. The germline V gene has CDR1 SGHTA and CDR2 FQGNSA. Between the trimmed V and J ends, which lost 5 bases and 10 bases, there was a span of 9 bases. The CDR3 loop reads CASSNPGEQFF. CDR3 bases: TGTGCCAGCAGCAACCCGGGGGAGCAGTTCTTC.

This sequence joins TRBV29-1 and TRBJ1-2; a possible D gene is TRBD1 (5 bases). Germline loops: CDR1 SQVTM, CDR2 ANQGSEA. The CDR3 is 14 residues long. V lost 2 bases and J lost 2, with 12 bases in between. The CDR3 DNA sequence: TGCAGCGTTGAACCCCAGGGCGCGAACTATGGCTACACCTTC. Its translation: CSVEPQGANYGYTF.

The rearrangement joins TRBV14 to TRBJ1-3; TRBD1 is a possible D gene (6 bases). V lost 5 bases to trimming and J lost 0 bases, with 11 bases between them. The V gene's germline CDR1 is SGHDN and CDR2 FVKESK. The CDR3 contains 15 residues. CDR3 DNA: TGTGCCAGCAGCAGACAGGTATTCTCTGGAAACACCATATATTTT. It specifies CASSRQVFSGNTIYF.

This sequence joins TRBV30 and TRBJ2-2; 10 bases match TRBD2. This CDR3 is built from 17 residues. V lost 3 bases to trimming and J lost 6 bases; unmatched junction nucleotides: 13. Germline lookup yields CDR1 GTSNPN and CDR2 SVGIG (reference sequence). In DNA form, the CDR3 reads TGTGCCTGGAGAAGTGGGCGAACAGCGGGAGGGTCCGGGGAGCTGTTTTTT. Translation gives CAWRSGRTAGGSGELFF.

CDR3: CATRTASGNTIYF. The CDR3 nucleotides read TGTGCCACCAGGACAGCCTCTGGAAACACCATATATTTT. The rearrangement links TRBV28 to TRBJ1-3; the D gene is possibly TRBD1 (6 bases). There are 13 residues in the CDR3. V was trimmed by 10 bases and J by 0 bases, leaving 10 bases between them. The germline V gene encodes CDR1 MDHEN and CDR2 SYDVKM.

This sequence joins TRBV9 and TRBJ2-1, with 7 bases lining up with TRBD1. The CDR3 contains 14 residues. Germline V gene data show CDR1 as SGDLS and CDR2 as YYNGEE. V shed 2 bases and J 8 bases; nucleotides not matched to a gene: 7. The CDR3 DNA is TGTGCCAGCAGCGTGAAGACAGGGCGCGATGAGCAGTTCTTC. It translates to CASSVKTGRDEQFF.

The rearrangement joins TRBV10-3 to TRBJ2-1; 10 nucleotides agree with TRBD2. Germline CDR1 reads ENHRY; CDR2 reads SYGVKD. Trimming took 0 bases from V and 5 from J; bases not matched to a gene: 7. The CDR3 is 17 residues long. Here the CDR3 DNA reads TGTGCCATCAGTGAGTCGAAGGGACTAGCGATCGACAATGAGCAGTTCTTC. Protein product: CAISESKGLAIDNEQFF.

This chain uses TRBV25-1 with TRBJ2-7; 9 bases are a match to TRBD2. CDR3 size: 15 residues. Germline CDR1 and CDR2: MGHDK and SYGVNS. Losses at the gene ends were 2 bases for V and 1 base for J; bases not matched to a gene: 3. CDR3 protein: CASSEGLALSYEQYF. In DNA, the CDR3 is TGTGCCAGCAGTGAAGGACTAGCGTTGTCCTACGAGCAGTACTTC.

The rearrangement joins TRBV11-3 to TRBJ2-5; D is ambiguous. The CDR3 is 14 residues long. The germline CDR1 and CDR2 sequences are SGHNT and YENEEA. V was clipped by 0 bases and J by 7 bases, with 12 bases between them. The chain's CDR3 is CASSLDRLGGTQYF. For the CDR3, the DNA is TGTGCCAGCAGCTTAGATCGACTCGGTGGGACCCAGTACTTC.

V is TRBV16 and J is TRBJ1-1; the D gene is possibly TRBD1 (6 bases). V was cut by 3 bases and J by 3 bases, with 14 bases left in between. The CDR3 is 15 amino acids. Germline V CDR1 and CDR2: KGHSY, FQNENV. The CDR3 here is CASSQSTGGHTEAFF. The CDR3 region has the DNA TGTGCCAGCAGCCAGTCCACCGGGGGGCACACTGAAGCTTTCTTT.

V gene TRBV27 combines with J gene TRBJ2-7, with 7 bases fitting TRBD2. The J segment lost 5 bases and the V segment lost 2 bases, leaving 6 bases of the junction unmatched. The germline CDR1 and CDR2 sequences are MNHEY and SMNVEV (reference sequence). The CDR3 totals 14 residues. Written as DNA, the CDR3 is TGTGCCAGCAGTTTACGGACTAGTGGAAACGAGCAGTACTTC. Amino acids: CASSLRTSGNEQYF.

The gene calls are TRBV11-2 and TRBJ2-5; 7 nucleotides line up with TRBD2. Germline CDR1 is SGHAT and CDR2 is FQNNGV. V lost 3 bases and J lost 4; bases outside the gene matches: 11. This CDR3 has 16 amino acids. CDR3 nucleotides: TGTGCCAGCAGCTTTGCCCTAGCGGTTTCGAGAGAGACCCAGTACTTC. Translated, it gives CASSFALAVSRETQYF.

This clone was picked up a small number of times. This chain joins TRBV7-2 and TRBJ2-2; D unresolved. V shed 5 bases and J shed 5 bases, with 9 bases lying between them. Germline values: CDR1 SGHTA, CDR2 FQGNSA. This CDR3 spans 13 amino acids. CDR3 nucleotide sequence: TGTGCCAGCAGCGAACGGGTTACCGGGGAGCTGTTTTTT. Its protein product is CASSERVTGELFF.

The count of this clone is one. The V and J genes are TRBV7-2 and TRBJ2-5, with a possible D match to TRBD1 (6 bases). The CDR3 length is 19 residues. Germline CDR1 SGHTA, CDR2 FQGNSA. Trimming stripped 5 bases from V and 5 bases from J, with 30 bases between. The CDR3: CASSRKKGRGRTRVETQYF. The CDR3 nucleotides are TGTGCCAGCAGCCGCAAGAAGGGCAGGGGCCGAACTAGGGTGGAGACCCAGTACTTC.

V and J are TRBV2 and TRBJ1-6, with 10 nucleotides matching TRBD1. J lost 9 bases, V lost 2 bases, and 4 bases had no gene match. The germline gives CDR1 SNHLY, CDR2 FYNNEI. The CDR3 spans 15 residues. The CDR3 here is CASSEMTGGSSPLHF. The CDR3 coding sequence is TGTGCCAGCAGTGAAATGACAGGGGGCTCTTCACCCCTCCACTTT.

The rearrangement uses TRBV29-1 and TRBJ2-3; D call uncertain. The germline V and J ends were trimmed by 6 bases and 3 bases, with 7 bases remaining between them. Germline V gene lookup returns CDR1 SQVTM and CDR2 ANQGSEA. This CDR3 is 11 amino acids long. In DNA, the CDR3 is TGCAGCGTCAGGAAGACAGATACGCAGTATTTT. Translating it yields CSVRKTDTQYF.

This rearrangement joins TRBV30 to TRBJ2-1; 10 positions match TRBD2. The CDR3 has 16 residues. J gave up 9 bases and V 2 bases, and 13 bases lay outside the gene matches. Germline lookup yields CDR1 GTSNPN and CDR2 SVGIG (reference sequence). The CDR3 region has the DNA TGTGCCTGGAGTAGGGTAGCGGGAGGTTTAGGAGGTGAGCAGTTCTTC. It yields the protein CAWSRVAGGLGGEQFF.

This chain joins TRBV11-3 and TRBJ2-1, with 8 nucleotides matching TRBD2. Germline CDR1 SGHNT, CDR2 YENEEA. V shed 4 bases and J 5 bases; nucleotides not matched to a gene: 16. CDR3 size: 18 residues. The CDR3 reads CASSSGGASSYKNNEQFF. CDR3 sequence (DNA): TGTGCCAGCAGCTCGGGGGGGGCTAGTTCCTATAAGAACAATGAGCAGTTCTTC.

The V call is TRBV7-9, the J call TRBJ2-7; D perhaps matches TRBD1 (5 bases). V lost 6 bases and J 4 bases, leaving 16 bases between the germline ends. Germline V gene sequence: CDR1 SEHNR, CDR2 FQNEAQ (reference sequence). The CDR3 extends over 14 amino acids. In nucleotides, the CDR3 is TGTGCCAGCAGTTACCGACAGCAGCCTTACGAGCAGTACTTC. It encodes CASSYRQQPYEQYF.